This T cell receptor beta chain emerged from a study of cytomegalovirus exposure and HLA in healthy donors (dated by TCRdb to 2016 to 2017). A note on the overall study: According to a later analysis, the roughly 120 validation repertoires were produced on the same platform as the roughly 720 repertoires of the first cohort. The aim of the study was to test whether cataloging public T cell receptors could identify signatures of past pathogen exposure. A separate validation cohort of about 110 different subjects was used in addition to the roughly 700-subject first cohort. To predict cytomegalovirus infection status, the study brought together high-throughput TCR immunosequencing, statistical association of individual TCRs with disease status, and machine learning. Broader findings and caveats from the paper: The validation cohort had no HLA typing available for a later analysis, so co-occurrence within that cohort was assessed over all 130 or so repertoires. A total of 150 to 200 TCR beta chains were listed by the study as associated with cytomegalovirus. In a later analysis, TCRs clustered in the first cohort were found to also tend to co-occur in the approximately 110 validation repertoires, with approximately 93% of cluster scores above 0. Most TCR sequences were seen in very few donors, while some public TCRs were found in many individuals. The authors suggested that the approach could potentially be extended to other disease states and immunological phenotypes. In both the original and validation cohorts, the classifier was reported to diagnose cytomegalovirus status with high specificity and sensitivity. A few of the identified cytomegalovirus-associated TCR beta chains were confirmed in vitro to be specific for cytomegalovirus antigens.

CDR1 is given as SGHRS and CDR2 as YFSETQ, both from the germline V gene. The cysteine opens and the phenylalanine closes a CDR3 of 15 amino acids. Kept here is only the CDR3 DNA, which spans 45 bases and is read in frame from base 1. The V end gives up 3 bases and the J end 0 bases, leaving 2 bases in the junction not matched to a gene. The donors belonged to the validation cohort of over a hundred subjects, which was separate from the approximately 610-subject first cohort. Libraries were built with the immunoSEQ multiplex PCR assay. In the source study's methods: A statistical classification framework was built for diagnosing cytomegalovirus status from the catalog of TCR beta chain sequences. The table comes from immuneACCESS by way of TCRdb, which keeps in-frame sequences with V and J called. Part of the clones is missing from these tables; in studies checked, under half for an unresolved V gene and the rest for unknown reasons. The V and J calls and clone size are taken from that table; D and trimming were inferred from the DNA. The sample records some 150,000 clones, roughly 87% of which are singletons. The ten largest clonotypes hold 4.5% of the sample.

Turning to this clone: There is no known antigen for this receptor. No base qualities exist here, and no much larger clone lies one base off it.

This clonotype was obtained from a man between 18 and 35 years old in good health and CMV-seropositive. The chain couples TRBV5-1 to TRBJ2-7; the central 11 bases match TRBD1. Sequences were obtained from PBMCs. At the DNA level, the sequence is TGCGCCAGCAGCTGGGGGACAGGGGGCTCCTACGAGCAGTACTTC. It codes for CASSWGTGGSYEQYF.